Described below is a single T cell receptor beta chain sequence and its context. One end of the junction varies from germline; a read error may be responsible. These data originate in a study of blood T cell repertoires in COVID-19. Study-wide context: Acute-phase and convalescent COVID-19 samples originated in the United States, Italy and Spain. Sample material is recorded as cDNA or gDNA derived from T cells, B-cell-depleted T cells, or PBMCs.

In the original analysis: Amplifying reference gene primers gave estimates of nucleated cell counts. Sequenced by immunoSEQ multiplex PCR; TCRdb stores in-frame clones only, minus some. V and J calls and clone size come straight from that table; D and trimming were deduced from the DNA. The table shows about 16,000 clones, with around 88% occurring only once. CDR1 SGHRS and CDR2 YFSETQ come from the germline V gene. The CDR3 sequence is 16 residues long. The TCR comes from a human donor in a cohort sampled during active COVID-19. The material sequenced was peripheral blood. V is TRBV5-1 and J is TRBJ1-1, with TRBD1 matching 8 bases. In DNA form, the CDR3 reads TGCTCCAGCAGCTTGGGACAGGTGGATATGAACACTGAAGCTTTCTTT. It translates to CSSSLGQVDMNTEAFF.